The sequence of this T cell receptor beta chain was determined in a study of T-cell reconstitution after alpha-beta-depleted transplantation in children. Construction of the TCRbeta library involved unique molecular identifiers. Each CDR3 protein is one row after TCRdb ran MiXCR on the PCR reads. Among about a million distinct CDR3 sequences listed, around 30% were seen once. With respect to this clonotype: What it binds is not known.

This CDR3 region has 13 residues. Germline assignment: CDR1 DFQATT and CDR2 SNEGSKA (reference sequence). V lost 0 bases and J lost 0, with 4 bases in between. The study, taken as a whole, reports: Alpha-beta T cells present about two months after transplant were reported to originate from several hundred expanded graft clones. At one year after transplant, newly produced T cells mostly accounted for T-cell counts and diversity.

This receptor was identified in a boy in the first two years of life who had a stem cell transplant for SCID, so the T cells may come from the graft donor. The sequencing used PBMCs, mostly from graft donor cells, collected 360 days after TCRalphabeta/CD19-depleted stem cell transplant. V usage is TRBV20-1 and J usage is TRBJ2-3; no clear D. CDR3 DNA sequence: TGCAGTGCTAGAGACGGCAGCACAGATACGCAGTATTTT. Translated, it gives CSARDGSTDTQYF.